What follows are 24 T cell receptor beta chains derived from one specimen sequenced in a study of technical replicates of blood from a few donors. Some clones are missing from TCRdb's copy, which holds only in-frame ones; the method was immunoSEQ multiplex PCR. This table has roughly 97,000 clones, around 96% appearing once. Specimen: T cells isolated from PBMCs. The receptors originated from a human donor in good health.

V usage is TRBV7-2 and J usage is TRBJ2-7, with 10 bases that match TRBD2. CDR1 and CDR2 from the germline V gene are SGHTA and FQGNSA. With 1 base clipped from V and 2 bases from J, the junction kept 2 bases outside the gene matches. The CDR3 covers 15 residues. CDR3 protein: CASSLVGLAAYEQYF. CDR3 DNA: TGTGCCAGCAGCTTAGTAGGACTAGCGGCCTACGAGCAGTACTTC.

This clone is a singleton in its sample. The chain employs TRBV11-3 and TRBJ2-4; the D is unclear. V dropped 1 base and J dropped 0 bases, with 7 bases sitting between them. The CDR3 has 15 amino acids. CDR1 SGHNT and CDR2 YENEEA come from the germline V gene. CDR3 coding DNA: TGTGCCAGCAGCTTAGGGGCTATAGCCAAAAACATTCAGTACTTC. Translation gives CASSLGAIAKNIQYF.

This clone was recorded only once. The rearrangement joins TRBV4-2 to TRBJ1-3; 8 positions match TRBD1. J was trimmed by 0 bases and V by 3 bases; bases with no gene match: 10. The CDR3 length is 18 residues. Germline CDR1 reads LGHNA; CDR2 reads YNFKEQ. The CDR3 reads CASSQGGQGFISGNTIYF. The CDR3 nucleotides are TGTGCCAGCAGCCAGGGAGGACAGGGATTCATCTCTGGAAACACCATATATTTT.

CDR3 loop: CATEAEAETQYF. Written as DNA, the CDR3 is TGTGCCACAGAAGCTGAGGCGGAGACCCAGTACTTC. This chain joins TRBV2 and TRBJ2-5; D remains ambiguous. Germline V gene data show CDR1 as SNHLY and CDR2 as FYNNEI. V was shortened by 10 bases and J by 5 bases, with 14 bases between the two germline ends. This CDR3 spans 12 amino acids. Based on the CDR3 plus reference TRBV2 and TRBJ2-5, the full variable domain is EPEVTQTPSHQVTQMGQEVILRCVPISNHLYFYWYRQILGQKVEFLVSFYNNEISEKSEIFDDQFSVERPDGSNFTLKIRSTKLEDSAMYFCATEAEAETQYFGPGTRLLVL.

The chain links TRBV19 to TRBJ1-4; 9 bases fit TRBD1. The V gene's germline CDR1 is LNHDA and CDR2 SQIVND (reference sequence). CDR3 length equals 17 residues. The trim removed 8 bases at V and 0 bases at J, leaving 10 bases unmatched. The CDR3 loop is CASDGTGYVPTNEKLFF. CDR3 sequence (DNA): TGTGCCAGTGACGGGACAGGGTATGTCCCAACTAATGAAAAACTGTTTTTT.

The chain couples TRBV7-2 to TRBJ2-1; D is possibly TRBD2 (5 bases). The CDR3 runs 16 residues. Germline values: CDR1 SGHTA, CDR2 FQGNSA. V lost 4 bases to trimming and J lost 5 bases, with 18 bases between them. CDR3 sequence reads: CASSSITISAHNEQFF. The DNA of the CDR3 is TGTGCCAGCAGCTCCATTACGATTAGCGCTCACAATGAGCAGTTCTTC.

In DNA, the CDR3 is TGCAGCGTTGATGGGGACAGGGGGCCTTACGAGCAGTACTTC. The encoded protein is CSVDGDRGPYEQYF. V gene TRBV29-1 combines with J gene TRBJ2-7, with 12 bases identical to TRBD1. The junction had 4 bases not matched to a gene; V was cut back by 3 bases and J by 4 bases. The germline CDR1 and CDR2 sequences are SQVTM and ANQGSEA. The CDR3 length is 14 residues.

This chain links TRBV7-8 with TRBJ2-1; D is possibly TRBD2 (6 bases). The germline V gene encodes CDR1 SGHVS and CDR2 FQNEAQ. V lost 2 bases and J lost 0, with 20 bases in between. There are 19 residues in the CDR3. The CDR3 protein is CASSLLNWDSLSSYNEQFF. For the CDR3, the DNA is TGTGCCAGCAGCTTACTCAACTGGGACTCCTTGAGCTCCTACAATGAGCAGTTCTTC. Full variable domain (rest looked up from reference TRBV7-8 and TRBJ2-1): GAGVSQSPRYKVAKRGQDVALRCDPISGHVSLFWYQQALGQGPEFLTYFQNEAQLDKSGLPSDRFFAERPEGSVSTLKIQRTQQEDSAVYLCASSLLNWDSLSSYNEQFFGPGTRLTVL.

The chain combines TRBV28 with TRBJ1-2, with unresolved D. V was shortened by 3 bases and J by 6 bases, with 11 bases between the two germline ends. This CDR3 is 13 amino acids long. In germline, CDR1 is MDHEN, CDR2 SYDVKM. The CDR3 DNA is TGTGCCAGCAGTTTCGTCAGTGCTCATGGCTACACCTTC. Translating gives CASSFVSAHGYTF.

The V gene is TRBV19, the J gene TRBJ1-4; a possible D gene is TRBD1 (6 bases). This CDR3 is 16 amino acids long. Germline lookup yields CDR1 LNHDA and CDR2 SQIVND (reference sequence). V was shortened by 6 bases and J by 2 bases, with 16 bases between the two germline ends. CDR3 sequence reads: CASRPGVRLTNEKLFF. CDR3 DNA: TGTGCCAGTAGACCAGGGGTCAGGCTTACTAATGAAAAACTGTTTTTT.

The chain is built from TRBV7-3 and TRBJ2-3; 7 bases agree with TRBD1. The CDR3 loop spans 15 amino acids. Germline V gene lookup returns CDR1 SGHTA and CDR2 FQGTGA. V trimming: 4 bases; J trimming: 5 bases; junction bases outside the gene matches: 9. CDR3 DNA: TGTGCCAGCAGCTCGACCCTGAACAGGGGAGATACGCAGTATTTT. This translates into CASSSTLNRGDTQYF. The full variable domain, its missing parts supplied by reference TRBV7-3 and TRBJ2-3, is GAGVSQTPSNKVTEKGKYVELRCDPISGHTALYWYRQSLGQGPEFLIYFQGTGAADDSGLPNDRFFAVRPEGSVSTLKIQRTERGDSAVYLCASSSTLNRGDTQYFGPGTRLTVL.

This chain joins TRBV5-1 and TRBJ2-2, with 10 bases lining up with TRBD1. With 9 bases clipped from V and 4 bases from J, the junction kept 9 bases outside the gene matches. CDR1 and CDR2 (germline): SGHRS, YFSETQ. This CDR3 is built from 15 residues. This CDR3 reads CATSGTGDRTGELFF. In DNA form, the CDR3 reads TGCGCCACCTCCGGGACAGGGGACCGCACCGGGGAGCTGTTTTTT. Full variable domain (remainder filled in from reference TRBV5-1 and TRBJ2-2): KAGVTQTPRYLIKTRGQQVTLSCSPISGHRSVSWYQQTPGQGLQFLFEYFSETQRNKGNFPGRFSGRQFSNSRSEMNVSTLELGDSALYLCATSGTGDRTGELFFGEGSRLTVL.

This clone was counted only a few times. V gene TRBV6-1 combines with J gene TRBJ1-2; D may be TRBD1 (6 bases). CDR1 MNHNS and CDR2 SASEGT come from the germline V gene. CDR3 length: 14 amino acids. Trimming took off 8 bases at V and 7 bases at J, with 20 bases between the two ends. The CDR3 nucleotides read TGTGCCAGCCGGGATACAGGGACCTTAGGTGGCTACACCTTC. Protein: CASRDTGTLGGYTF.

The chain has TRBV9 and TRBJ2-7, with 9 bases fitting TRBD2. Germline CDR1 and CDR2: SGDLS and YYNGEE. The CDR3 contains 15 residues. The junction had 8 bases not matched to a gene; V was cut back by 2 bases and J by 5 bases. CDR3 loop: CASSVASGIQDEQYF. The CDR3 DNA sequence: TGTGCCAGCAGCGTCGCTAGCGGGATTCAGGACGAGCAGTACTTC.

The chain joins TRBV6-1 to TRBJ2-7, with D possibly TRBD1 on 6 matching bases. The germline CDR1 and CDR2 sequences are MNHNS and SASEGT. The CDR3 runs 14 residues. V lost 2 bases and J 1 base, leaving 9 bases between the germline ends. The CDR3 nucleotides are TGTGCCAGCAGTGAACTAGGGGGTTCCTACGAGCAGTACTTC. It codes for CASSELGGSYEQYF.

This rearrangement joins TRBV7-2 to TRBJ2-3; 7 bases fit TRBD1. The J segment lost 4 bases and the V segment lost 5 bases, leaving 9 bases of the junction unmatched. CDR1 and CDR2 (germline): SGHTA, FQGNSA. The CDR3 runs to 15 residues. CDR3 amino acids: CASSIGQAGADTQYF. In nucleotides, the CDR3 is TGTGCCAGCAGCATAGGACAGGCCGGCGCAGATACGCAGTATTTT. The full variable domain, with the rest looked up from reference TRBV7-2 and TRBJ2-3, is GAGVSQSPSNKVTEKGKDVELRCDPISGHTALYWYRQSLGQGLEFLIYFQGNSAPDKSGLPSDRFSAERTGGSVSTLTIQRTQQEDSAVYLCASSIGQAGADTQYFGPGTRLTVL.

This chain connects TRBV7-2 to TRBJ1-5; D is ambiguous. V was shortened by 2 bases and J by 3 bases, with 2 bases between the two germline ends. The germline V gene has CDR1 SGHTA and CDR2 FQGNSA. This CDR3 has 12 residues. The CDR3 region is CASSLHNQPQHF. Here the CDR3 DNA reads TGTGCCAGCAGCTTACACAATCAGCCCCAGCATTTT. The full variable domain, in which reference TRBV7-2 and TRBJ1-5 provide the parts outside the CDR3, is GAGVSQSPSNKVTEKGKDVELRCDPISGHTALYWYRQSLGQGLEFLIYFQGNSAPDKSGLPSDRFSAERTGGSVSTLTIQRTQQEDSAVYLCASSLHNQPQHFGDGTRLSIL.

The CDR3 sequence: CASTRSGSTDTQYF. The DNA for the CDR3 is TGTGCCAGCACTAGGAGCGGGAGCACAGATACGCAGTATTTT. The V and J genes are TRBV7-9 and TRBJ2-3; the D gene is possibly TRBD2 (6 bases). CDR3 length: 14 residues. Germline lookup yields CDR1 SEHNR and CDR2 FQNEAQ (reference sequence). The germline V and J ends were trimmed by 7 bases and 0 bases, with 11 bases remaining between them.

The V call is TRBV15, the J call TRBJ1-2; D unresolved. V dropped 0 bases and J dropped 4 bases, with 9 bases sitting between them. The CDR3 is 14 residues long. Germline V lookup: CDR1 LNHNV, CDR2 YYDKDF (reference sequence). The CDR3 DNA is TGTGCCACCAGCAGAGATGAGGGCTTCTATGGCTACACCTTC. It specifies CATSRDEGFYGYTF.

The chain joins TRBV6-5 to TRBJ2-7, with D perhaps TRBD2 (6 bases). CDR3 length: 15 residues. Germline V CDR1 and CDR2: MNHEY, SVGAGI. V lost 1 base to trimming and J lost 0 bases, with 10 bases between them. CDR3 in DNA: TGTGCCAGCAGTTACTTTACCGGGAGCTCCTACGAGCAGTACTTC. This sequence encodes CASSYFTGSSYEQYF.

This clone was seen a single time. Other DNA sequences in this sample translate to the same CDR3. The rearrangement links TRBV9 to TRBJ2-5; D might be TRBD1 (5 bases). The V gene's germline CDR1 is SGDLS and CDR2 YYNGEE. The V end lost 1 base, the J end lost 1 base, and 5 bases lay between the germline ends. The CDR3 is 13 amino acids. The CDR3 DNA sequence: TGTGCCAGCAGCGTAAGGGGCCAAGAGACCCAGTACTTC. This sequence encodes CASSVRGQETQYF.

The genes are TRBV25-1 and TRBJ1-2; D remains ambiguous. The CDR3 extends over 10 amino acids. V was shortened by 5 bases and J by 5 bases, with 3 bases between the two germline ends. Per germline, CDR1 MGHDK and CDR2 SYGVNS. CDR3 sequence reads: CASSRYGYTF. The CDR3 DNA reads TGTGCCAGCAGTCGTTATGGCTACACCTTC.

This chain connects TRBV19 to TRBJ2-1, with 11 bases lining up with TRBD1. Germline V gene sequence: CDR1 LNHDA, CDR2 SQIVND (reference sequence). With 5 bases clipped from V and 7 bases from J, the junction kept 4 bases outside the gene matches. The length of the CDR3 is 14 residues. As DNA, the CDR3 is TGTGCCAGTAGTCGAGGACAGGGGGCTAATGAGCAGTTCTTC. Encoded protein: CASSRGQGANEQFF.

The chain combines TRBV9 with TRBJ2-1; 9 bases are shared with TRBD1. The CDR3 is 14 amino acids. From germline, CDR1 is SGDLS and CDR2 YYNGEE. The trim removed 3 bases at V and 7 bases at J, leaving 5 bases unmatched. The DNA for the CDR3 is TGTGCCAGCAGCGGAACAGGGGGCAGGAATGAGCAGTTCTTC. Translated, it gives CASSGTGGRNEQFF.